Below are 18 T cell receptor beta chains sequenced from a single sample in a study of spatial heterogeneity in lung cancer. Time point meaning: sample taken at primary tumor resection. TCRdb independently ran MiXCR on the 5' RACE reads; one entry per CDR3 protein. The data hold about 5,700 distinct CDR3 sequences, with roughly a quarter observed a single time. Study results and caveats: Counts of expanded intratumoral alpha and beta TCRs tracked tumor mutation counts.

For these TCRs, the target antigens are not known. This material consisted of lung tumor tissue, taken at surgery. The receptors stem from a male donor with early-stage non-small cell lung cancer.

The table lists this clonotype with many counts. The J gene is TRBJ2-2, the V gene TRBV20-1, with a tentative D call TRBD2 (6 bases). The CDR3 extends over 14 amino acids. Germline CDR1 is DFQATT and CDR2 is SNEGSKA (reference sequence). The V end was cut by 5 bases, the J end by 4 bases, with 14 bases between. The CDR3 sequence: CSAVIAASTGELFF. The CDR3 nucleotides are TGCAGTGCTGTGATAGCGGCAAGCACCGGGGAGCTGTTTTTT.

The chain has TRBV5-1 and TRBJ2-7; 7 positions match TRBD1. Unmatched junction bases numbered 8, after V lost 4 bases and J lost 1 base. CDR1 is SGHRS, CDR2 YFSETQ, per germline. The CDR3 loop spans 15 amino acids. CDR3 amino acids: CASSQMPGGSYEQYF. CDR3 coding DNA: TGCGCCAGCAGCCAAATGCCAGGGGGATCCTACGAGCAGTACTTC.

Judged by abundance, this clonotype is medium-sized. The CDR3 sequence: CASSLAIGDSVSSGANVLTF. In DNA, the CDR3 is TGCGCCAGCAGCTTGGCCATCGGAGACAGCGTTAGCTCTGGGGCCAACGTCCTGACTTTC. The J gene is TRBJ2-6, the V gene TRBV5-1; D is possibly TRBD1 (5 bases). Trimming took 0 bases from V and 0 from J, leaving 19 bases between them. This CDR3 has 20 residues. Germline V lookup: CDR1 SGHRS, CDR2 YFSETQ.

This clonotype was seen at least ten times. The chain links TRBV28 to TRBJ2-1; D remains unclear. The CDR3 is 15 residues long. With 6 bases removed from V and 4 bases from J, the gap between germline ends came to 16 bases. Germline-derived CDR1 and CDR2 are MDHEN and SYDVKM. The CDR3 reads CASSLEGLTYNEQFF. The CDR3 region has the DNA TGTGCCAGCAGCCTCGAAGGCCTGACGTACAATGAGCAGTTCTTC.

The chain has TRBV7-2 and TRBJ2-4; D not certain. The V gene's germline CDR1 is SGHTA and CDR2 FQGNSA. This CDR3 region has 14 residues. Trimming cost V 10 bases and J 2 bases, with 15 bases left between them. CDR3 sequence: CATESRATKNIQYF. The CDR3 DNA sequence: TGTGCCACCGAGTCCCGGGCGACCAAAAACATTCAGTACTTC. The complete variable domain, with remaining parts taken from reference TRBV7-2 and TRBJ2-4, reads GAGVSQSPSNKVTEKGKDVELRCDPISGHTALYWYRQSLGQGLEFLIYFQGNSAPDKSGLPSDRFSAERTGGSVSTLTIQRTQQEDSAVYLCATESRATKNIQYFGAGTRLSVL.

This clonotype is medium-sized (0.01 to 0.1%) by share. The chain couples TRBV6-1 to TRBJ2-7; possibly TRBD2 for D (7 bases). The V gene lost 10 bases and the J gene lost 4 bases, with 17 bases spanning the gap. CDR3 length equals 13 residues. The germline V gene has CDR1 MNHNS and CDR2 SASEGT. CDR3 sequence reads: CATWGQGGYEQYF. Written as DNA, the CDR3 is TGTGCCACCTGGGGGCAGGGAGGGTACGAGCAGTACTTC.

This clonotype was observed a few times. V usage is TRBV7-3 and J usage is TRBJ2-1; 8 nucleotides agree with TRBD1. The ends lost 4 bases at V and 3 bases at J; junction bases unmatched: 8. The germline V gene encodes CDR1 SGHTA and CDR2 FQGTGA. There are 16 residues in the CDR3. CDR3 amino acids: CASSYSWTGLYNEQFF. DNA for the CDR3: TGTGCCAGCAGCTATTCATGGACAGGGCTCTACAATGAGCAGTTCTTC. The entire variable domain, with the rest obtained from reference TRBV7-3 and TRBJ2-1, is as follows: GAGVSQTPSNKVTEKGKYVELRCDPISGHTALYWYRQSLGQGPEFLIYFQGTGAADDSGLPNDRFFAVRPEGSVSTLKIQRTERGDSAVYLCASSYSWTGLYNEQFFGPGTRLTVL.

The J gene is TRBJ2-7, the V gene TRBV12-3 or TRBV12-4; the D gene is possibly TRBD1 (5 bases). This CDR3 is 14 amino acids long. V lost 2 bases and J lost 1, with 9 bases in between. The CDR3 sequence: CASSLRQGSYEQYF. CDR3 sequence (DNA): TGTGCCAGCAGTTTAAGGCAGGGATCCTACGAGCAGTACTTC.

By share of the sample, this clonotype is medium-sized (0.01 to 0.1%). This chain links TRBV9 with TRBJ2-7; 13 nucleotides line up with TRBD2. This CDR3 has 15 amino acids. Trimming removed 4 bases from V and 2 bases from J; junction bases left unmatched: 3. The germline gives CDR1 SGDLS, CDR2 YYNGEE. The CDR3 DNA follows: TGTGCCAGCAGCCCGGGACTAGCGGGACCCTACGAGCAGTACTTC. Translated, it gives CASSPGLAGPYEQYF.

By proportion, this clonotype is medium-sized. The rearrangement links TRBV6-6 to TRBJ2-7, with D hard to call. Germline CDR1 MNHNY, CDR2 SVGAGI (reference sequence). The CDR3 has 13 amino acids. V was cut by 7 bases and J by 2 bases, with 12 bases left in between. The CDR3 spells CASTKDGAYEQYF. The CDR3 nucleotides are TGTGCCAGCACCAAGGACGGAGCCTACGAGCAGTACTTC.

This chain connects TRBV3-1 to TRBJ2-1, with D uncertain. V was clipped by 2 bases and J by 5 bases, with 7 bases between them. The CDR3 spans 13 residues. The germline V gene encodes CDR1 LGHDT and CDR2 YNNKEL (reference sequence). CDR3 in amino acids: CASSQQTHNEQFF. The CDR3 DNA sequence: TGTGCCAGCAGCCAACAAACTCACAATGAGCAGTTCTTC.

This clonotype was observed many times. This rearrangement joins TRBV5-1 to TRBJ2-2; D is perhaps TRBD1 or TRBD2 (6 bases each). The germline V gene has CDR1 SGHRS and CDR2 YFSETQ. The CDR3 covers 14 residues. The V gene lost 4 bases and the J gene lost 3 bases, with 10 bases spanning the gap. CDR3 DNA sequence: TGCGCCAGCAGCAATGGGGGGCACACCGGGGAGCTGTTTTTT. As protein: CASSNGGHTGELFF.

The rearrangement links TRBV6-2 or TRBV6-3 to TRBJ2-1, with 7 bases that match TRBD2. Per the germline V gene, CDR1 is MNHEY and CDR2 is SVGEGT. The CDR3 covers 17 residues. With V trimmed by 2 bases and J by 6 bases, 13 bases remained unmatched. The CDR3 DNA reads as TGTGCCAGCAGTTACACAGGACTAGACACGTCTGGCAATGAGCAGTTCTTC. Amino acids: CASSYTGLDTSGNEQFF.

This clonotype is categorized as medium-sized. The chain carries TRBV7-9 and TRBJ2-3, with TRBD2 matching over 7 bases. Germline CDR1 reads SEHNR; CDR2 reads FQNEAQ (reference sequence). The junction had 4 bases not matched to a gene; V was cut back by 10 bases and J by 0 bases. This CDR3 has 13 amino acids. CDR3 sequence: CAITGGSTDTQYF. CDR3 nucleotides: TGTGCCATCACCGGGGGGAGCACAGATACGCAGTATTTT.

By frequency in the sample, this clonotype is medium-sized (0.01 to 0.1%). The rearrangement uses TRBV20-1 and TRBJ2-3; 8 bases are shared with TRBD2. V was clipped by 0 bases and J by 4 bases; unmatched bases: 9. This CDR3 region has 16 residues. Per germline, CDR1 DFQATT and CDR2 SNEGSKA (reference sequence). This chain's CDR3 is CSARDREREWADTQYF. In DNA form, the CDR3 reads TGCAGTGCTAGAGATCGAGAGCGGGAGTGGGCAGATACGCAGTATTTT.

This clonotype is medium-sized within its sample. This sequence joins TRBV19 and TRBJ1-5; D is undetermined. This CDR3 spans 15 amino acids. V gave up 3 bases and J gave up 2 bases, with 11 bases separating them. Germline V lookup: CDR1 LNHDA, CDR2 SQIVND (reference sequence). For the CDR3, the DNA is TGTGCCAGTAGTATTAGGGCAATGGGCAATCAGCCCCAGCATTTT. It encodes CASSIRAMGNQPQHF.

This clonotype ranks as medium-sized (0.01 to 0.1%). This rearrangement joins TRBV10-3 to TRBJ1-2; D is ambiguous. The CDR3 covers 15 residues. Trimming took 0 bases from V and 8 from J, leaving 16 bases between them. Germline V gene lookup returns CDR1 ENHRY and CDR2 SYGVKD. The CDR3 loop reads CAISESTTVLQGYTF. CDR3 nucleotides: TGTGCCATCAGTGAGTCGACAACAGTCCTTCAAGGCTACACCTTC.

This clonotype was seen many times. This rearrangement joins TRBV2 to TRBJ1-3; TRBD1 might be the D (5 bases). The CDR3 length is 15 residues. Trimming shortened V by 4 bases and J by 0 bases, and 10 bases separated the two germline ends. Germline values: CDR1 SNHLY, CDR2 FYNNEI. The CDR3 sequence is CASSGDRSSGNTIYF. The DNA for the CDR3 is TGTGCCAGCAGTGGGGACCGATCCTCTGGAAACACCATATATTTT. The complete variable domain, with remaining parts taken from reference TRBV2 and TRBJ1-3, reads EPEVTQTPSHQVTQMGQEVILRCVPISNHLYFYWYRQILGQKVEFLVSFYNNEISEKSEIFDDQFSVERPDGSNFTLKIRSTKLEDSAMYFCASSGDRSSGNTIYFGEGSWLTVV.